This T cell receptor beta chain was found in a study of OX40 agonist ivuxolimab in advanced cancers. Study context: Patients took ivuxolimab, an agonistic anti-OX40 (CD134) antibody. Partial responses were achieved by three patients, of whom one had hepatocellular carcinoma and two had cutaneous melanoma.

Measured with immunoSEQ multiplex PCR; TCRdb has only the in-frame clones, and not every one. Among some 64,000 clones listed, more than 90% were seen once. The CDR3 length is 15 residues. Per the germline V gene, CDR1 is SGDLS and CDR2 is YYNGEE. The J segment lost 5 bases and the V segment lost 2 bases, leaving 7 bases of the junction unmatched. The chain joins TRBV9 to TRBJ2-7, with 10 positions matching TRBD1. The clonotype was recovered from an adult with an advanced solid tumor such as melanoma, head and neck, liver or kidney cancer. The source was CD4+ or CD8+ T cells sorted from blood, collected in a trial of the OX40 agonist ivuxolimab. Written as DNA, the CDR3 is TGTGCCAGCAGCGTCCCCGGGACAGGGGACCACGAGCAGTACTTC. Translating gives CASSVPGTGDHEQYF.